These 12 T cell receptor beta chains were all obtained from the same sample, sequenced in a study of blood T cell repertoires in COVID-19. The method was immunoSEQ multiplex PCR; TCRdb's version includes in-frame clones alone and lacks a portion of them. This table holds some 240,000 clones, 75% to 85% found once. Sequencing was carried out using peripheral blood. These receptors were obtained from a human donor in a cohort sampled during active COVID-19.

This rearrangement joins TRBV6-5 to TRBJ1-4, with TRBD1 as a possible D gene (6 bases). The CDR3 runs 14 residues. Between the trimmed V and J ends, which lost 6 bases and 4 bases, there was a span of 12 bases. The germline CDR1 and CDR2 sequences are MNHEY and SVGAGI. Here the CDR3 DNA reads TGTGCCAGCAGCCGGACAGCTAATAATGAAAAACTGTTTTTT. Translation: CASSRTANNEKLFF.

The CDR3 loop reads CASCRRTRAGETQYF. The CDR3 bases are TGTGCCAGCTGCCGTCGAACAAGGGCAGGGGAGACCCAGTACTTC. The chain joins TRBV2 to TRBJ2-5, with D perhaps TRBD1 (5 bases). From germline, CDR1 is SNHLY and CDR2 FYNNEI. Deletions cut 8 bases from V and 5 bases from J, with 21 bases between. This CDR3 contains 15 residues.

V is TRBV28 and J is TRBJ1-2, with D uncertain. The germline V gene encodes CDR1 MDHEN and CDR2 SYDVKM. The CDR3 is 15 amino acids. The germline V and J ends were trimmed by 1 base and 6 bases, with 15 bases remaining between them. The chain's CDR3 is CASSLSFDGVNGYTF. Here the CDR3 DNA reads TGTGCCAGCAGTTTATCCTTCGACGGAGTGAATGGCTACACCTTC.

The rearrangement uses TRBV10-3 and TRBJ2-3; no firm D call. Trimming removed 10 bases at V and 1 base at J, with 18 bases between. CDR3 length equals 15 residues. In germline, CDR1 is ENHRY, CDR2 SYGVKD. CDR3 coding DNA: TGTGCCACCACTGGGCCCCTGCTGGGCACAGATACGCAGTATTTT. Its protein product is CATTGPLLGTDTQYF.

This rearrangement joins TRBV5-1 to TRBJ2-7; 9 nucleotides match TRBD1. Losses at the gene ends were 4 bases for V and 1 base for J; bases not matched to a gene: 3. The CDR3 contains 14 residues. The germline gives CDR1 SGHRS, CDR2 YFSETQ. The CDR3 region has the DNA TGCGCCAGCAGCACCGACAGGGGGTCCTACGAGCAGTACTTC. Protein: CASSTDRGSYEQYF.

This chain uses TRBV5-4 with TRBJ2-2; D is perhaps TRBD1 (6 bases). The CDR3 totals 14 residues. Germline CDR1 SGHNT, CDR2 YYREEE (reference sequence). Trimming left V 1 base short and J 7 bases short, with 11 bases between. CDR3 nucleotides: TGTGCCAGCAGCTTGTTAGGGGGAGTCGGGGAGCTGTTTTTT. Translated: CASSLLGGVGELFF.

The chain joins TRBV9 to TRBJ2-1, with 7 bases matching TRBD1. The CDR3 contains 15 residues. Germline V gene data show CDR1 as SGDLS and CDR2 as YYNGEE. V shed 4 bases and J 3 bases; nucleotides not matched to a gene: 7. The CDR3 DNA reads as TGTGCCAGCAGCCAACAGGGGAACTTCTACAATGAGCAGTTCTTC. Protein sequence: CASSQQGNFYNEQFF.

The rearrangement uses TRBV6-4 and TRBJ1-5; no clear D. The CDR3 sequence is 15 residues long. Looked up from germline, CDR1 is MRHNA and CDR2 is SNTAGT. With 2 bases removed from V and 8 bases from J, the gap between germline ends came to 16 bases. This chain's CDR3 is CASSDPQSRGKPQHF. CDR3 DNA: TGTGCCAGCAGTGACCCTCAATCCCGAGGTAAGCCCCAGCATTTT.

This rearrangement joins TRBV7-2 to TRBJ1-4; D perhaps matches TRBD1 (5 bases). CDR3 size: 15 residues. Germline V gene data show CDR1 as SGHTA and CDR2 as FQGNSA. V dropped 5 bases and J dropped 6 bases, with 16 bases sitting between them. The CDR3 sequence is CASSLLWGVDEKLFF. The CDR3 nucleotides are TGTGCCAGCAGCCTGTTGTGGGGGGTGGATGAAAAACTGTTTTTT.

This clone was counted between two and nine times. This chain connects TRBV30 to TRBJ2-4; TRBD2 is a possible D gene (5 bases). CDR1 GTSNPN and CDR2 SVGIG come from the germline V gene (reference sequence). V gave up 1 base and J gave up 5 bases, with 12 bases separating them. The CDR3 has 14 residues. This CDR3 is CAWSGRTPQNIQYF. The CDR3 DNA sequence: TGTGCCTGGAGTGGAAGGACTCCCCAAAACATTCAGTACTTC.

V usage is TRBV3-1 (or the pseudogene TRBV3-2) and J usage is TRBJ1-3; 8 bases map to TRBD1. This CDR3 has 17 residues. V shed 2 bases, J shed 3 bases, and the junction held 9 bases outside the gene matches. Germline V lookup: CDR1 LGHDT, CDR2 YNNKEL (reference sequence). The CDR3: CASSQIPGGAVGNTIYF. The CDR3, as DNA: TGTGCCAGCAGCCAAATCCCAGGGGGCGCCGTTGGAAACACCATATATTTT.

This clone appeared many times. This chain links TRBV2 with TRBJ1-3; D uncertain. V lost 6 bases and J lost 9, with 15 bases in between. This CDR3 comprises 13 residues. CDR1 is SNHLY, CDR2 FYNNEI, per germline. CDR3 region: CASRAPVGTTIYF. CDR3 bases: TGTGCCAGCAGAGCCCCGGTTGGTACCACCATATATTTT.